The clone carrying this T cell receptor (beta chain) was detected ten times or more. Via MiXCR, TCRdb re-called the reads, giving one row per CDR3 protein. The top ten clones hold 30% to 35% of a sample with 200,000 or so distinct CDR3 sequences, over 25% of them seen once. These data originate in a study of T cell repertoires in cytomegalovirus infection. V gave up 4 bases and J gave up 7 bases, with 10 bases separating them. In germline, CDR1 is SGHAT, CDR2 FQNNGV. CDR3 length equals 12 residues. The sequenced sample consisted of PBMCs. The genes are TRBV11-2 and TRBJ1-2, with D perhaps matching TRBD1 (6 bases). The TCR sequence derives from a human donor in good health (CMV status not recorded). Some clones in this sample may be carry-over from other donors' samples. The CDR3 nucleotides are TGTGCCAGCAGCTCAAACAGGGTTGGCTACACCTTC. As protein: CASSSNRVGYTF. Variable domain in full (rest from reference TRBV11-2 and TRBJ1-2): EAGVAQSPRYKIIEKRQSVAFWCNPISGHATLYWYQQILGQGPKLLIQFQNNGVVDDSQLPKDRFSAERLKGVDSTLKIQPAKLEDSAVYLCASSSNRVGYTFGSGTRLTVV.